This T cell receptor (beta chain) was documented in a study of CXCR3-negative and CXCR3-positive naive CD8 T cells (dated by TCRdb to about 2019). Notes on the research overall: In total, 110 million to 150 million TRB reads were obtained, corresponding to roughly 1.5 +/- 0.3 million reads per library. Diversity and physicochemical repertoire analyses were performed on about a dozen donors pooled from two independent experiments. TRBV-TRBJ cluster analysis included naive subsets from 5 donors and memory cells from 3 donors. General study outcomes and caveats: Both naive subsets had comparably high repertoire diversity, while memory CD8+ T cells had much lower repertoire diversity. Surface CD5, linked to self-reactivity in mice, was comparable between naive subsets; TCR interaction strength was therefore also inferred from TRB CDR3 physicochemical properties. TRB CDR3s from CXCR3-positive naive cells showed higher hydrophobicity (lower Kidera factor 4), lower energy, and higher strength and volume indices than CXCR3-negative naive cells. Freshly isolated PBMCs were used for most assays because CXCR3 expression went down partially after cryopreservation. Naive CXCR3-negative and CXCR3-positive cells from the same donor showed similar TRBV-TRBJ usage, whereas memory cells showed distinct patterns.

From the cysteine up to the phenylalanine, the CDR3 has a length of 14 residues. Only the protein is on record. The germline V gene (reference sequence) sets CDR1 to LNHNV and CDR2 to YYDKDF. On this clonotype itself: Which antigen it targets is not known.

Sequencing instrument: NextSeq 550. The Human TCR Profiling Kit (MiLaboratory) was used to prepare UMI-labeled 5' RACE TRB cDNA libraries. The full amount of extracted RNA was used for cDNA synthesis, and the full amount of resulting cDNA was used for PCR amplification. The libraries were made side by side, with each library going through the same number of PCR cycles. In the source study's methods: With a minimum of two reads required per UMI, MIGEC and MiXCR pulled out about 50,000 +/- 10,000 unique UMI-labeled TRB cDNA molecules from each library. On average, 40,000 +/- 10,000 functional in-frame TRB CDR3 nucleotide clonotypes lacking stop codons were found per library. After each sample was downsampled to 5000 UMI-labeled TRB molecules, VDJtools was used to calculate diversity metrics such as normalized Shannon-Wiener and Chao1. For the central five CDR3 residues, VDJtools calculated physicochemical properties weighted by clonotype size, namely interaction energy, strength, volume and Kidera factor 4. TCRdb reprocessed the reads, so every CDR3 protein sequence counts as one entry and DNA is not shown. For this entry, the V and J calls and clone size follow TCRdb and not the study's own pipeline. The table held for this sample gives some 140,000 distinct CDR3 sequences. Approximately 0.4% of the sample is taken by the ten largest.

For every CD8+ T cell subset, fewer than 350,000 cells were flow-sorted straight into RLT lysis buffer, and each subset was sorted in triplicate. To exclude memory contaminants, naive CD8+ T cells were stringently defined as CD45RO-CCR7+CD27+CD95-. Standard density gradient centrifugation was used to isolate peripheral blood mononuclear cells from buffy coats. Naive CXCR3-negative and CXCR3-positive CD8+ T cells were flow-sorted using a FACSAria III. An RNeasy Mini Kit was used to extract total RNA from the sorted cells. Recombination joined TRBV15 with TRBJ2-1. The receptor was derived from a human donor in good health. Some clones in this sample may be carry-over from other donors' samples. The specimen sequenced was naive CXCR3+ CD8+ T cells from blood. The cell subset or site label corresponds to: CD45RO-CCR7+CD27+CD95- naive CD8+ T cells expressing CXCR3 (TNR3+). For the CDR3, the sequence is CATSNRVAYNEQFF.